The 5 T cell receptor beta chains listed next were all sequenced from one sample in a study of cytomegalovirus exposure and HLA in healthy donors. In the PCR, 60 Vbeta and 13 Jbeta primers were used. Sequencing used immunoSEQ multiplex PCR; TCRdb keeps in-frame clones, though not all of them. The sample records 110,000 to 150,000 clones, over 75% being singletons. Sequenced: PBMCs. The receptor set was obtained from a woman aged 25 to 45 in good health and CMV-seronegative.

The chain uses TRBV7-3 and TRBJ1-1; 7 bases line up with TRBD1. Germline V gene lookup returns CDR1 SGHTA and CDR2 FQGTGA. This CDR3 has 15 amino acids. The V gene end was trimmed by 1 base and the J gene end by 1 base; junction bases not matched to a gene: 3. The CDR3 is CASSLNTGENTEAFF. In nucleotides, the CDR3 is TGTGCCAGCAGCTTAAATACAGGGGAGAACACTGAAGCTTTCTTT.

This chain links TRBV6-5 with TRBJ2-1; 7 bases map to TRBD2. J lost 7 bases, V lost 10 bases, and 7 bases had no gene match. Germline V lookup: CDR1 MNHEY, CDR2 SVGAGI. This CDR3 region has 12 residues. This chain's CDR3 is CATLGGGNEQFF. CDR3 DNA sequence: TGTGCCACCCTCGGCGGGGGTAATGAGCAGTTCTTC.

In DNA, the CDR3 is TGTGCCAGCAGTGGCCGACTAGCGGGGCAGTACAATGAGCAGTTCTTC. It encodes CASSGRLAGQYNEQFF. V usage is TRBV6-1 and J usage is TRBJ2-1; 11 bases line up with TRBD2. The CDR3 is 16 amino acids. Germline V gene lookup returns CDR1 MNHNS and CDR2 SASEGT. J was trimmed by 4 bases and V by 4 bases; bases with no gene match: 6.

The chain uses TRBV5-1 and TRBJ2-7, with no clear D. The CDR3 runs 15 residues. Germline V lookup: CDR1 SGHRS, CDR2 YFSETQ. The ends were cut back, 5 bases at V and 0 bases at J, with 15 bases in the middle. The CDR3 bases are TGCGCCAGCAGACTTCAGGAACTCAGCTCCTACGAGCAGTACTTC. Its protein is CASRLQELSSYEQYF.

J is TRBJ1-1 and V is TRBV2; a weak D match, TRBD1 (6 bases). Germline V gene data show CDR1 as SNHLY and CDR2 as FYNNEI. The CDR3 runs to 12 residues. Trimming shortened V by 6 bases and J by 8 bases, and 13 bases separated the two germline ends. CDR3 DNA sequence: TGTGCCAGCAGGAGGATTACAGGGGAAGCTTTCTTT. Amino acids: CASRRITGEAFF.